These T cell receptor beta chains were read from a single sample in a study of shared clonotypes between healthy human individuals. Here immunoSEQ multiplex PCR was the method, and the copy in TCRdb shows in-frame clones only, minus some. The sample gives millions of clones, over 85% of which show up once; 0.14% is in the top ten. Material for sequencing was naive CD4+ T cells sorted from blood. The receptors shown here come from a young man in good health. The CDR3 runs from the conserved cysteine through the conserved F or W. D genes are given only for firm matches. Where a row states a size, it is once, few, many or the class of an expanded clone; other rows omit it.

TRBV5-4	-	TRBJ2-5	-	TGTGCCAGCAGCTTCGCCGGGCTCCAAGAGACCCAGTACTTC	CASSFAGLQETQYF
TRBV6-6	-	TRBJ1-5	TRBD1	TGTGCCAGCAGTTCAGGGGGCGCCCAGCCCCAGCATTTT	CASSSGGAQPQHF
TRBV7-2	once	TRBJ2-5	-	TGTGCCAGCAGCTTGTGGCAGGGTCAAGAGACCCAGTACTTC	CASSLWQGQETQYF
TRBV11-2	once	TRBJ2-7	-	TGTGCCAGCAGCCTCGGCGACGGGTGGGGCGAGCAGTACTTC	CASSLGDGWGEQYF
TRBV6-6	-	TRBJ2-5	-	TGTGCCAGCAGTTACTCGAGTCTAGCAGAGACCCAGTACTTC	CASSYSSLAETQYF
TRBV5-4	few	TRBJ2-3	TRBD2	TGTGCCAGCAGCTTGGAGGGGACTAGCGGGGGACCAGATACGCAGTATTTT	CASSLEGTSGGPDTQYF
TRBV6-1	-	TRBJ1-1	-	TGTGCCAGCAGTGAATGCGGGCTTGAAGCTTTCTTT	CASSECGLEAFF
TRBV5-6	-	TRBJ2-7	TRBD1	TGTGCCAGCAGCCCCCCCTCGACAGGGCCCTACGAGCAGTACTTC	CASSPPSTGPYEQYF
TRBV7-9	-	TRBJ2-5	-	TGTGCCAGCACCCTTTCGGTCATCGGGGAGACCCAGTACTTC	CASTLSVIGETQYF
TRBV6-5	-	TRBJ1-6	-	TGTGCCAGCAGTTACTACGGGGAAGGGAATTCACCCCTCCACTTT	CASSYYGEGNSPLHF
TRBV5-1	-	TRBJ1-2	-	TGCGCCAGCAGCTTGGTACAGAACTATGGCTACACCTTC	CASSLVQNYGYTF
TRBV6-6	once	TRBJ2-2	-	TGTGCCAGCAGCGGGGCAGCAGCGGGTTCCGGGGAGCTGTTTTTT	CASSGAAAGSGELFF
TRBV2	-	TRBJ1-4	TRBD1	TGTGCCAGCAGTGAAGAAGGGGGCCGAGAAAAACTGTTTTTT	CASSEEGGREKLFF
TRBV7-2	-	TRBJ2-7	TRBD2	TGTGCCAGCAGCCAGAGCGGGGCGATCTACGAGCAGTACTTC	CASSQSGAIYEQYF
TRBV4-1	-	TRBJ2-3	TRBD2	TGCGCCAGCAGCCAAGTTACGCACGGAGGGACTACGAGGAGGGGTACGCAGTATTTT	CASSQVTHGGTTRRGTQYF
TRBV29-1	-	TRBJ2-2	-	TGCAGCGTTGACCTCGGGAACACCGGGGAGCTGTTTTTT	CSVDLGNTGELFF
TRBV28	-	TRBJ2-1	TRBD1	TGTGCCAGCAGAGGGACAGGGGTAAGCAATGAGCAGTTCTTC	CASRGTGVSNEQFF
TRBV4-3	-	TRBJ2-1	-	TGCGCCAGCAGCCAAGCAGATTCCAATGAGCAGTTCTTC	CASSQADSNEQFF
TRBV6-4	-	TRBJ1-4	-	TGTGCCAGCATTACAGGCCCCCCCGCTGAAAAACTGTTTTTT	CASITGPPAEKLFF
TRBV7-9	-	TRBJ2-2	TRBD2	TGTGCCAGCAGCCCCCAATGGACTAGCGGCGGGGAGCTGTTTTTT	CASSPQWTSGGELFF
TRBV6-5	-	TRBJ2-6	-	TGTGCCAGCAGTTACTCGGCAGGGCCTGGGGCCAACGTCCTGACTTTC	CASSYSAGPGANVLTF
TRBV5-1	-	TRBJ2-1	-	TGCGCCAGCAGTCCTGAGGGGAGCTCCTACAATGAGCAGTTCTTC	CASSPEGSSYNEQFF
TRBV19	few	TRBJ2-7	-	TGTGCCAGTAGTACCACAGGGGAGGGGGAGCAGTACTTC	CASSTTGEGEQYF
TRBV7-9	once	TRBJ2-3	-	TGTGCCAGCAGCTTAGGGGAAGATACGCAGTATTTT	CASSLGEDTQYF
TRBV5-1	-	TRBJ1-4	TRBD1	TGCGCCAGCAGCCAGGGTACAGGGGGCATCTCACCTAATGAAAAACTGTTTTTT	CASSQGTGGISPNEKLFF
TRBV5-1	-	TRBJ2-1	TRBD2	TGCGCCAGCAGCAAAGGGACTAGCGGGGGAAGTGAGCAGTTCTTC	CASSKGTSGGSEQFF
TRBV6-6	-	TRBJ1-2	-	TGTGCCAGCAGTTACGGCGGGATCTATGGCTACACCTTC	CASSYGGIYGYTF
TRBV5-1	-	TRBJ1-5	-	TGCGCCAGCAGCTGGGATAGCAATCAGCCCCAGCATTTT	CASSWDSNQPQHF
TRBV27	-	TRBJ2-2	-	TGTGCCAGCAGTTTATATGTCGGCACCGGGGAGCTGTTTTTT	CASSLYVGTGELFF
TRBV9	few	TRBJ2-7	-	TGTGCCAGCAGCGTAGATGGGGGATCCAGCTACGAGCAGTACTTC	CASSVDGGSSYEQYF
TRBV18	-	TRBJ2-5	TRBD2	TGTGCCAGCTCACCTACTAGCGGAGCGACTCAAGAGACCCAGTACTTC	CASSPTSGATQETQYF
TRBV7-2	-	TRBJ2-1	-	TGTGCCAGCAGCTTAGCGGGGGGACCGTACAATGAGCAGTTCTTC	CASSLAGGPYNEQFF
TRBV19	-	TRBJ1-3	-	TGTGCCAGTAGTCTCCAAGGGGCTGGAAACACCATATATTTT	CASSLQGAGNTIYF
TRBV19	-	TRBJ1-4	-	TGTGCCAGTAGTTCCAGGGCGGCTAATGAAAAACTGTTTTTT	CASSSRAANEKLFF
TRBV11-2	-	TRBJ2-7	TRBD1	TGTGCCAGCAGCTTAGGGACAGGGATACCCTACGAGCAGTACTTC	CASSLGTGIPYEQYF
TRBV27	-	TRBJ1-6	-	TGTGCCAGCAGCCCGTACGGACAAGCCTATAATTCACCCCTCCACTTT	CASSPYGQAYNSPLHF
TRBV10-1	few	TRBJ1-1	-	TGCGCCAGCAGCGAACAGACGAACACTGAAGCTTTCTTT	CASSEQTNTEAFF
TRBV4-2	once	TRBJ2-2	-	TGTGCCAGCAGCCAAGTCCGGGGGGCCAAATCCACCGGGGAGCTGTTTTTT	CASSQVRGAKSTGELFF
TRBV7-9	-	TRBJ2-3	TRBD1	TGTGCCAGCAGCTTCCCTGGGGACAGGACAGATACGCAGTATTTT	CASSFPGDRTDTQYF
TRBV27	-	TRBJ1-5	-	TGTGCCAGCAGTATGGGGGCGGCTCAGCCCCAGCATTTT	CASSMGAAQPQHF